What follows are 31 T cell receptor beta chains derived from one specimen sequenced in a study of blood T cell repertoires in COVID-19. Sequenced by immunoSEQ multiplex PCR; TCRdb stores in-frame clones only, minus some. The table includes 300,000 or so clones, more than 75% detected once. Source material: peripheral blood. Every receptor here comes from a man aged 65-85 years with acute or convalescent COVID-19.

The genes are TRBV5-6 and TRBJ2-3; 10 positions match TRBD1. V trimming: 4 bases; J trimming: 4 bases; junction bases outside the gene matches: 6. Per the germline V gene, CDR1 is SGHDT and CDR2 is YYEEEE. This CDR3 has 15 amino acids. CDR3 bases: TGTGCCAGCAGCGGACCGGGACAGGGGTCAGATACGCAGTATTTT. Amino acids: CASSGPGQGSDTQYF.

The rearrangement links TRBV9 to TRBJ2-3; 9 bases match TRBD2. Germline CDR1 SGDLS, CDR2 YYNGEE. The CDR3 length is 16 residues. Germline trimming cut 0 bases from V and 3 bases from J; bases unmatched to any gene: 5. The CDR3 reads CASSVAISGGTDTQYF. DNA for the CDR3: TGTGCCAGCAGCGTAGCCATTAGCGGGGGTACAGATACGCAGTATTTT. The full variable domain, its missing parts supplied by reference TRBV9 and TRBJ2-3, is DSGVTQTPKHLITATGQRVTLRCSPRSGDLSVYWYQQSLDQGLQFLIQYYNGEERAKGNILERFSAQQFPDLHSELNLSSLELGDSALYFCASSVAISGGTDTQYFGPGTRLTVL.

The CDR3 spells CASSLEQFNSPLHF. The DNA of the CDR3 is TGTGCCAGCAGCTTAGAACAATTTAATTCACCCCTCCACTTT. This chain uses TRBV7-6 with TRBJ1-6; no clear D. The V end was cut by 1 base, the J end by 6 bases, with 7 bases between. Germline V gene data show CDR1 as SGHVS and CDR2 as FNYEAQ. This CDR3 region has 14 residues.

The CDR3 sequence: CAIKNRAEKGTQYF. As DNA, the CDR3 is TGTGCCATCAAGAATAGAGCGGAGAAAGGGACCCAGTACTTC. The chain combines TRBV10-3 with TRBJ2-5; perhaps TRBD2 as D (5 bases). CDR1 and CDR2 (germline): ENHRY, SYGVKD. The CDR3 is 14 residues long. V was cut by 7 bases and J by 7 bases, with 19 bases left in between.

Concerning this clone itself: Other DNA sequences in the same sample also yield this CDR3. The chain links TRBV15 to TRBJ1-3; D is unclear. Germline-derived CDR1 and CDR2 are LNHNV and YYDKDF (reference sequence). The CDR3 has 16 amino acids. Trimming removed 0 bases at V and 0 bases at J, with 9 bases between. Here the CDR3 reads CATSRDPTGSGNTIYF. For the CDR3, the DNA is TGTGCCACCAGCAGAGATCCAACGGGCTCTGGAAACACCATATATTTT.

DNA for the CDR3: TGCGCCAGCAGCCCTGGACAGGGTGAATATGGCTACACCTTC. Protein: CASSPGQGEYGYTF. This rearrangement joins TRBV5-1 to TRBJ1-2; 8 nucleotides match TRBD1. The germline CDR1 and CDR2 sequences are SGHRS and YFSETQ. This CDR3 has 14 residues. J gave up 5 bases and V 4 bases, and 7 bases lay outside the gene matches.

In nucleotides, the CDR3 is TGTGCCAGTAGTCCCGGACAGGGAGGCTCTGAAGCTTTCTTT. It yields the protein CASSPGQGGSEAFF. The V gene is TRBV19, the J gene TRBJ1-1; TRBD1 matches at 8 bases. V lost 5 bases and J lost 6; bases outside the gene matches: 8. Germline V gives CDR1 LNHDA, CDR2 SQIVND (reference sequence). CDR3 length: 14 amino acids.

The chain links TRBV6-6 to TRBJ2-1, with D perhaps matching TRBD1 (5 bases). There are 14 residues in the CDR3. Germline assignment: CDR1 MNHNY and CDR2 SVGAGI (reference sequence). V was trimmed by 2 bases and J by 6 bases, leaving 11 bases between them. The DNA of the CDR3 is TGTGCCAGCAGTTACGGACAATCGGTCAATGAGCAGTTCTTC. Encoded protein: CASSYGQSVNEQFF.

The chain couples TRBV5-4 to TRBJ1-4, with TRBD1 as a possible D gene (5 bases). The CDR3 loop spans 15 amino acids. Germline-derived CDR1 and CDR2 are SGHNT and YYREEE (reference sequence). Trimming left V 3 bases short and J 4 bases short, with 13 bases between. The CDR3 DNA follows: TGTGCCAGCAGCTCCCAGGGCCTTTTTAATGAAAAACTGTTTTTT. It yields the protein CASSSQGLFNEKLFF.

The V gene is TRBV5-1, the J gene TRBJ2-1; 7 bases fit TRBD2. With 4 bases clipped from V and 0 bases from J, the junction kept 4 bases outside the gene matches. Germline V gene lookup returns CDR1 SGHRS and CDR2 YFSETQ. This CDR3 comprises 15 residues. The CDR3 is CASSHGRSSYNEQFF. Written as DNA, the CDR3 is TGCGCCAGCAGCCACGGGAGGAGCTCCTACAATGAGCAGTTCTTC.

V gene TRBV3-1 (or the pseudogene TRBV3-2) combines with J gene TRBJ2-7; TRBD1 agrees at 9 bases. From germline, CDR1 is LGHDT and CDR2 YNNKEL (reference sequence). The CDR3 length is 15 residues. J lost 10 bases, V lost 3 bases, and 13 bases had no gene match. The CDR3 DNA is TGTGCCAGCAGCCAGGGACAGGGCGTCGCCTCCCAACAGTACTTC. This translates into CASSQGQGVASQQYF.

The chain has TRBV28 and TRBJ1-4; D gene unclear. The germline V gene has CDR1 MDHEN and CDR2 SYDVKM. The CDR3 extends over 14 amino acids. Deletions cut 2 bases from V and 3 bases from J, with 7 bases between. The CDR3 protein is CASSLAASNEKLFF. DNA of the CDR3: TGTGCCAGCAGTTTAGCGGCATCTAATGAAAAACTGTTTTTT.

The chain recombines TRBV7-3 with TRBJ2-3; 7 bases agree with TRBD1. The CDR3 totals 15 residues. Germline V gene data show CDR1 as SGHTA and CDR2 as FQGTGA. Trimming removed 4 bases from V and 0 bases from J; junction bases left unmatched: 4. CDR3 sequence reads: CASSSTGQSTDTQYF. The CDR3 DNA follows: TGTGCCAGCAGCTCCACGGGACAGAGCACAGATACGCAGTATTTT.

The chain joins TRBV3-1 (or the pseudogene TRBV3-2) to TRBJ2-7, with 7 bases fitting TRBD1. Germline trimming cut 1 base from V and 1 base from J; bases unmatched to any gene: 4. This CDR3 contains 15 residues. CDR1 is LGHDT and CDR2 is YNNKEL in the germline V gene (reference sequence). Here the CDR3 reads CASSQVLQGSYEQYF. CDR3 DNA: TGTGCCAGCAGCCAAGTACTACAGGGGTCCTACGAGCAGTACTTC.

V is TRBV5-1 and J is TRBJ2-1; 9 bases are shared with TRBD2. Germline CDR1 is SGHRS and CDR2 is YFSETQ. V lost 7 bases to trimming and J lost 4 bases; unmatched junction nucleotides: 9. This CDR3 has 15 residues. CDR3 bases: TGCGCCAGCGGACTTTCGACTAGCGGTTACAATGAGCAGTTCTTC. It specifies CASGLSTSGYNEQFF.

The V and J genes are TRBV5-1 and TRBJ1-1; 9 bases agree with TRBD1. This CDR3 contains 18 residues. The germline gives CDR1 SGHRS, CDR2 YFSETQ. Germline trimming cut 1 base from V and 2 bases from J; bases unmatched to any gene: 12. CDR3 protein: CASSLSGTGLFSNTEAFF. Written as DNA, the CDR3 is TGCGCCAGCAGCTTGTCTGGGACAGGGCTTTTCTCCAACACTGAAGCTTTCTTT.

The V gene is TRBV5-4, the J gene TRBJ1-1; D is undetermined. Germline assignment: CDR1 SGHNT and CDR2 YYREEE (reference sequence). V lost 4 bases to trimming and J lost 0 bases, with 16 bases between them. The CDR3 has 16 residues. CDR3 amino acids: CASSLSPRAVNTEAFF. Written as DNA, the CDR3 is TGTGCCAGCAGCCTTAGCCCAAGAGCAGTGAACACTGAAGCTTTCTTT.

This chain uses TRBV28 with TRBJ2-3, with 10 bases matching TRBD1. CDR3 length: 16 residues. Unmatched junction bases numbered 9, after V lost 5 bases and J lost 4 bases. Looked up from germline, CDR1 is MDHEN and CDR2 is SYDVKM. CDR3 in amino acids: CASSLPGQGLSDTQYF. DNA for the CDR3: TGTGCCAGCAGTCTTCCGGGACAGGGGCTTTCAGATACGCAGTATTTT.

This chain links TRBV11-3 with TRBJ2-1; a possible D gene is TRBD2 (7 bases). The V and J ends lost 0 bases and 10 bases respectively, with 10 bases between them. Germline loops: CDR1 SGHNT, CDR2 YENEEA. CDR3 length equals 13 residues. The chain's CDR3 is CASSLDSGGEQFF. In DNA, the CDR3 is TGTGCCAGCAGCTTAGATTCGGGGGGCGAGCAGTTCTTC.

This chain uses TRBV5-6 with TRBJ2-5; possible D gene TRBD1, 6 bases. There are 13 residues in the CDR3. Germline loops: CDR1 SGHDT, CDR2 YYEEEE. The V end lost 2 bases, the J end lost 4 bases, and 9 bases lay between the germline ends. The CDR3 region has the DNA TGTGCCAGCAGCTTCGACAGGCGAGAGACCCAGTACTTC. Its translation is CASSFDRRETQYF. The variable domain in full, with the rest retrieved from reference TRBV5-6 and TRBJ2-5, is DAGVTQSPTHLIKTRGQQVTLRCSPKSGHDTVSWYQQALGQGPQFIFQYYEEEERQRGNFPDRFSGHQFPNYSSELNVNALLLGDSALYLCASSFDRRETQYFGPGTRLLVL.

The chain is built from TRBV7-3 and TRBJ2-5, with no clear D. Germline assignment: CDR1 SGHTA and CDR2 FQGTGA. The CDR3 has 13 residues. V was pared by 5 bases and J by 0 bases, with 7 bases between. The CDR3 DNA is TGTGCCAGCAGCGCCTACTACCAAGAGACCCAGTACTTC. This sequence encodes CASSAYYQETQYF.

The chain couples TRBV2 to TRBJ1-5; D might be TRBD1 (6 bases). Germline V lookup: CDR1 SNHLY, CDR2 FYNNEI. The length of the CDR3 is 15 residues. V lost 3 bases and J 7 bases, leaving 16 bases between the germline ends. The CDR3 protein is CASSDEGQGRQPQHF. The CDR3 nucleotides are TGTGCCAGCAGTGACGAGGGACAAGGAAGACAGCCCCAGCATTTT.

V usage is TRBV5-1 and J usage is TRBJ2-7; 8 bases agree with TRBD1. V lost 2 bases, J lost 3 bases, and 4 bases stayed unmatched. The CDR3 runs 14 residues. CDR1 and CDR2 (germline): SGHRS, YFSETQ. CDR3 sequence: CASSLRTGLYEQYF. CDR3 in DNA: TGCGCCAGCAGCTTACGGACAGGGCTCTACGAGCAGTACTTC. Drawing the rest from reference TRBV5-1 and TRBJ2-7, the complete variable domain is KAGVTQTPRYLIKTRGQQVTLSCSPISGHRSVSWYQQTPGQGLQFLFEYFSETQRNKGNFPGRFSGRQFSNSRSEMNVSTLELGDSALYLCASSLRTGLYEQYFGPGTRLTVT.

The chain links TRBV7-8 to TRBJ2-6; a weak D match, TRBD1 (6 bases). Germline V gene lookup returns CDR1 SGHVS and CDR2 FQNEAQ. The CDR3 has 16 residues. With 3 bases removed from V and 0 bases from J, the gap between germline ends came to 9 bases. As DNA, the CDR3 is TGTGCCAGCAGCTTGCAGGGGCTCTCTGGGGCCAACGTCCTGACTTTC. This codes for CASSLQGLSGANVLTF.

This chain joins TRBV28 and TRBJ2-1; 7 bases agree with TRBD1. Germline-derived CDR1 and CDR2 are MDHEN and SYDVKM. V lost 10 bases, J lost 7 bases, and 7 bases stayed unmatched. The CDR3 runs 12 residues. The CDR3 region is CAINGQVNEQFF. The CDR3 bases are TGTGCCATCAACGGACAGGTAAATGAGCAGTTCTTC.

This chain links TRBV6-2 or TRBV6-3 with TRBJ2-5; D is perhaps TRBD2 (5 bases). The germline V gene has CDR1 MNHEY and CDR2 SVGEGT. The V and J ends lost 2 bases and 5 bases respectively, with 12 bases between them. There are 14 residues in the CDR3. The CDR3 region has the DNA TGTGCCAGCAGTTACGGTGCTAGCCTGGAGACCCAGTACTTC. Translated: CASSYGASLETQYF.

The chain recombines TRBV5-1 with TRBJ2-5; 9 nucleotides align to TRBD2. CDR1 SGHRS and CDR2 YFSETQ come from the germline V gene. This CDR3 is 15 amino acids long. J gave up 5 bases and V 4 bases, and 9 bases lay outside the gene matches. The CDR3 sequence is CASSDRQAGGETQYF. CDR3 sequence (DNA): TGCGCCAGCAGCGACCGACAGGCGGGAGGGGAGACCCAGTACTTC.

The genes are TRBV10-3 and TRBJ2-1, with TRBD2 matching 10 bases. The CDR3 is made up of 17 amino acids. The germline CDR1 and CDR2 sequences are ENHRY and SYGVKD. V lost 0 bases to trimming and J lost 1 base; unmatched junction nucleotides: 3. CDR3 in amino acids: CAISESGSGRSYNEQFF. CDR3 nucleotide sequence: TGTGCCATCAGTGAGTCGGGTAGCGGGAGGTCCTACAATGAGCAGTTCTTC.

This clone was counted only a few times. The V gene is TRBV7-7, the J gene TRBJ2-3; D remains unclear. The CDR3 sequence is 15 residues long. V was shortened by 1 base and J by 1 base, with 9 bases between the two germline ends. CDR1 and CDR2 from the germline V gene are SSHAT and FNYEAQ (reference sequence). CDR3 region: CASSLGLTGTDTQYF. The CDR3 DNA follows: TGTGCCAGCAGCTTAGGTCTAACAGGCACAGATACGCAGTATTTT.

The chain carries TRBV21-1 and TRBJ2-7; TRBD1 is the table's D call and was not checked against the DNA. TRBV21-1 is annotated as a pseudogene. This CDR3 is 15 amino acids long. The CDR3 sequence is CASSKGGRVPYEQYF. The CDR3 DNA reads TGTGCCAGCAGCAAAGGCGGCAGGGTCCCCTACGAGCAGTACTTC.

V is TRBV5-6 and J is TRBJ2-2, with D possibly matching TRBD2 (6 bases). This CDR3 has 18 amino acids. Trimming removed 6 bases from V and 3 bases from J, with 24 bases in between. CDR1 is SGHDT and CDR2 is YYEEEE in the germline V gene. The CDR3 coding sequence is TGTGCCAGCAACTCTGCGGGGAACCTCAGGGATTACACCGGGGAGCTGTTTTTT. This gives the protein CASNSAGNLRDYTGELFF.